These T cell receptor beta chains were read from a single sample in a study of blood T cell repertoires in COVID-19. TCRdb's copy holds only in-frame clones and misses some; the assay was immunoSEQ multiplex PCR. The sample has around 100,000 clones, less than 90% seen once. Sequenced material: peripheral blood. Every receptor here comes from a man in his sixties or seventies with active or convalescent COVID-19. Each CDR3 is given with its conserved first and last residue. The D gene is left open where the match is weak. For some rows the clone size is stated as once, few or many, or as a class when expanded; others skip it.

clone_size	v_call	j_call	d_call	cdr3_nt	cdr3_aa
NA	TRBV11-3	TRBJ1-1	NA	TGTGCCAGCAGCTTATACCGGCCGGAGACTGAAGCTTTCTTT	CASSLYRPETEAFF
NA	TRBV15	TRBJ1-2	NA	TGTGCCACCAGCAGAGACATAGATTATGGCTACACCTTC	CATSRDIDYGYTF
NA	TRBV7-3	TRBJ2-2	NA	TGTGCCAGCAGCCTTGGGGCTTTCACCGGGGAGCTGTTTTTT	CASSLGAFTGELFF
NA	TRBV7-9	TRBJ1-4	TRBD1	TGTGCCAGCAGCCCACCGGGACAGATTAATGAAAAACTGTTTTTT	CASSPPGQINEKLFF
NA	TRBV14	TRBJ2-2	TRBD1	TGTGCCAGCAGCCAAGTAGGGACAGTCAACACCGGGGAGCTGTTTTTT	CASSQVGTVNTGELFF
NA	TRBV2	TRBJ1-1	TRBD1	TGTGCCAGCAGTAGCCGGACAGGGTTGACTGAAGCTTTCTTT	CASSSRTGLTEAFF
few	TRBV9	TRBJ2-7	TRBD1	TGTGCCAGCAGCGTAGAAGACAGGGGCGAGCAGTACTTC	CASSVEDRGEQYF
NA	TRBV5-6	TRBJ2-7	NA	TGTGCCAGCAGCTTGGCGTACGAGCAGTACTTC	CASSLAYEQYF
NA	TRBV18	TRBJ1-1	TRBD1	TGTGCCAGCTCACCGGACAGGGGGCGAACTGAAGCTTTCTTT	CASSPDRGRTEAFF
NA	TRBV6-5	TRBJ1-6	NA	TGTGCCAGCCGACGGGGGACGGACGATTCACCCCTCCACTTT	CASRRGTDDSPLHF
NA	TRBV5-1	TRBJ2-1	TRBD1	TGCGCCAGCAGCTTCCAGGGGGCGCTCCACAATGAGCAGTTCTTC	CASSFQGALHNEQFF
NA	TRBV12-3/TRBV12-4	TRBJ1-2	NA	TGTGCCAGCAGTTTGGGGGGGGCCTCCTACACCTTC	CASSLGGASYTF
NA	TRBV7-8	TRBJ2-1	NA	TGTGCCAGCAGCTTACCGGCAGGGGCGGGTGGTGAGCAGTTCTTC	CASSLPAGAGGEQFF
NA	TRBV11-2	TRBJ2-7	TRBD2	TGTGCCAGCAGCGCACCCCCGGGACTAGCGGGGACGGGCTACGAGCAGTACTTC	CASSAPPGLAGTGYEQYF
NA	TRBV29-1	TRBJ2-3	NA	TGCAGCGTTGACCCAGAAGATACGCAGTATTTT	CSVDPEDTQYF
NA	TRBV7-9	TRBJ2-3	TRBD2	TGTGCCAGCAGCCAACTAGCGGGAAGCGCAGATACGCAGTATTTT	CASSQLAGSADTQYF
NA	TRBV18	TRBJ1-2	TRBD1	TGTGCCAGCTCACCACGGGGACAGGGAAGAACTAACTATGGCTACACCTTC	CASSPRGQGRTNYGYTF
NA	TRBV5-1	TRBJ1-2	TRBD1	TGCGCCAGCAGCCGGACAGGGAAAGACTATGGCTACACCTTC	CASSRTGKDYGYTF
NA	TRBV6-5	TRBJ2-1	TRBD2	TGTGCCAGCAGTTCTCAGCGGGGGAATGAGCAGTTCTTC	CASSSQRGNEQFF
NA	TRBV5-1	TRBJ2-2	NA	TGCGCCAGCAGCTTGGCCTCTAACACCGGGGAGCTGTTTTTT	CASSLASNTGELFF
NA	TRBV10-3	TRBJ1-4	NA	TGTGCCATCAGTAGGGGCTCTGCAACTAATGAAAAACTGTTTTTT	CAISRGSATNEKLFF
NA	TRBV30	TRBJ1-2	TRBD1	TGTGCCTGGAAGGGGGCGGTGGGCTACACCTTC	CAWKGAVGYTF
few	TRBV27	TRBJ1-1	NA	TGTGCCAGCAGTTTACGGGGGTTTGGGAACACTGAAGCTTTCTTT	CASSLRGFGNTEAFF
NA	TRBV23-1	TRBJ1-1	NA	TGCGCCAGCACCAACAGGCGGATTGTGAACACTGAAGCTTTCTTT	CASTNRRIVNTEAFF
NA	TRBV18	TRBJ1-1	TRBD1	TGTGCCAGCTCACCCTCCGGACAGGGGAACACTGAAGCTTTCTTT	CASSPSGQGNTEAFF
NA	TRBV10-3	TRBJ1-5	NA	TGTGCCATCAGTGACCACACCTCAGCAGGGCAGCCCCAGCATTTT	CAISDHTSAGQPQHF
NA	TRBV5-4	TRBJ2-3	TRBD2	TGTGCCAGCAGCTTGACTAGCGGACTCACAGATACGCAGTATTTT	CASSLTSGLTDTQYF
NA	TRBV28	TRBJ1-2	NA	TGTGCCAGCAGTTCCCCGACGAGACTATATGGCTACACCTTC	CASSSPTRLYGYTF